Following are 24 T cell receptor beta chains from one sample sequenced in a study of regulatory T cells in long-lasting Graves disease. Building the TCR beta libraries relied on iRepertoire HTBI primers, and CDR3 regions underwent Arm-PCR. TCRdb fed the multiplex PCR reads into MiXCR, producing one record per CDR3 protein. The table includes about 460,000 distinct CDR3 sequences, about 20% detected once. The time point is: persistent/refractory GD, antithyroid drugs over 5 years with positive TRAb. Researchers made the TCR library from RNA that was extracted from PBMCs. The source material was peripheral blood mononuclear cells (PBMCs), sampled when the disease was refractory, from a patient treated with antithyroid drugs. Receptors were obtained from a female donor with Graves disease.

There are a few counts of this clonotype. The chain is built from TRBV6-1 and TRBJ2-5; 11 bases line up with TRBD2. There are 15 residues in the CDR3. J was trimmed by 2 bases and V by 6 bases; bases with no gene match: 5. Germline CDR1 and CDR2: MNHNS and SASEGT. CDR3 sequence: CASRDASGRQETQYF. As DNA, the CDR3 is TGTGCCAGCAGAGATGCTAGCGGGAGGCAAGAGACCCAGTACTTC.

This clonotype was picked up many times. The missing conserved phenylalanine or tryptophan at the end of this CDR3 makes a read error likely. The V call is TRBV28, the J call TRBJ1-1; the D is unclear. V was clipped by 2 bases and J by 4 bases, with 8 bases between them. The CDR3 covers 13 residues. The V gene's germline CDR1 is MDHEN and CDR2 SYDVKM. The CDR3 sequence: CASSLDLSTEAFL. CDR3 nucleotide sequence: TGTGCCAGCAGTTTAGATTTGAGCACTGAAGCTTTCCTT.

Comment on this clonotype: This may arise from a read error, as a much more abundant clone is one base away. The chain recombines TRBV7-2 with TRBJ1-1; D is ambiguous. Per the germline V gene, CDR1 is SGHTA and CDR2 is FQGNSA. The CDR3 is 15 residues long. The CDR3 DNA follows: TGTGCCAGCAGCTTAGTCGGTGGATCTAACACTGGAGCTTTCTTT. It specifies CASSLVGGSNTGAFF.

In regard to this clonotype: This sequence is one base from a far larger clone and is likely a read error. CDR3 DNA: TGTGCCAGCGGTTCACGGGGGCTTGGGAATCAGCCCCAGCATTTT. Translation gives CASGSRGLGNQPQHF. The chain recombines TRBV6-5 with TRBJ1-5; a weak D match, TRBD1 (6 bases). The CDR3 is 15 amino acids. The V end lost 8 bases, the J end lost 4 bases, and 18 bases lay between the germline ends. In germline, CDR1 is MNHEY, CDR2 SVGAGI.

This clonotype occurred many times. CDR3 in DNA: TGTGCCAGCAGCGGAAGACTAGGCGACACCGGGGAGCTGTTTTTT. Encoded protein: CASSGRLGDTGELFF. The genes are TRBV7-8 and TRBJ2-2, with D possibly matching TRBD2 (6 bases). The CDR3 has 15 residues. Germline V gene sequence: CDR1 SGHVS, CDR2 FQNEAQ. V lost 5 bases to trimming and J lost 3 bases, with 13 bases between them.

This clonotype was seen only a few times. The V call is TRBV28, the J call TRBJ2-7, with D uncertain. The V end lost 2 bases, the J end lost 2 bases, and 13 bases lay between the germline ends. Germline CDR1 reads MDHEN; CDR2 reads SYDVKM. The CDR3 consists of 15 residues. CDR3: CASSLGKVFAYEQYF. The CDR3 nucleotides are TGTGCCAGCAGTTTAGGGAAGGTTTTTGCCTACGAGCAGTACTTC.

On this clonotype itself: The junction differs from germline at one of its ends, possibly a read error. V is TRBV2 and J is TRBJ2-7, with D uncertain. Germline V gene data show CDR1 as SNHLY and CDR2 as FYNNEI. The CDR3 sequence is 12 residues long. The CDR3 region is CASRTASYERYF. In DNA, the CDR3 is TGTGCCAGCAGAACGGCTTCCTACGAGCGGTACTTC.

This CDR3 reads CASSLKIFNEKLFF. CDR3 DNA: TGTGCCAGCAGTTTAAAGATTTTTAATGAAAAACTGTTTTTT. The gene calls are TRBV12-3 or TRBV12-4 and TRBJ1-4, with D unresolved. The CDR3 totals 14 residues. The V gene lost 2 bases and the J gene lost 4 bases, with 8 bases spanning the gap.

This clonotype came up a few times. The J gene is TRBJ2-7, the V gene TRBV19; D is possibly TRBD1 (5 bases). Trimming left V 5 bases short and J 7 bases short, with 15 bases between. Per germline, CDR1 LNHDA and CDR2 SQIVND (reference sequence). The length of the CDR3 is 13 residues. The CDR3 nucleotides read TGTGCCAGTAGTGGGGCAGGGCTAGAGGAGCAGTACTTC. Translating it yields CASSGAGLEEQYF.

The chain recombines TRBV29-1 with TRBJ2-3; TRBD2 might be the D (6 bases). The germline CDR1 and CDR2 sequences are SQVTM and ANQGSEA. Deletions cut 3 bases from V and 3 bases from J, with 22 bases between. This CDR3 is built from 17 residues. For the CDR3, the DNA is TGCAGCGTTGACCCGGGACGGGACTTCAAGGGAACAGATACGCAGTATTTT. Amino acids: CSVDPGRDFKGTDTQYF.

This clonotype was detected only a few times. The chain has TRBV27 and TRBJ2-7; 10 bases map to TRBD1. The V segment lost 3 bases and the J segment 6 bases; nucleotides outside the gene matches: 14. CDR1 is MNHEY, CDR2 SMNVEV, per germline (reference sequence). The CDR3 has 17 amino acids. This CDR3 reads CASSFQNGTGESREQYF. The CDR3 region has the DNA TGTGCCAGCAGTTTCCAAAACGGGACAGGGGAATCTCGCGAGCAGTACTTC.

This clonotype was detected many times. V usage is TRBV5-1 and J usage is TRBJ1-1; D is undetermined. Trimming stripped 2 bases from V and 1 base from J, with 9 bases between. This CDR3 is 14 amino acids long. Per germline, CDR1 SGHRS and CDR2 YFSETQ. DNA of the CDR3: TGCGCCAGCAGCTTCGGGAAAACGAACACTGAAGCTTTCTTT. This sequence encodes CASSFGKTNTEAFF.

The genes are TRBV6-1 and TRBJ2-1; D may be TRBD2 (5 bases). V was shortened by 0 bases and J by 8 bases, with 14 bases between the two germline ends. The CDR3 is 15 residues long. CDR1 is MNHNS, CDR2 SASEGT, per germline. CDR3 sequence (DNA): TGTGCCAGCAGTGAAGCTGGAGGACTTGTGGATGAGCAGTTCTTC. It is translated as CASSEAGGLVDEQFF.

There are a few counts of this clonotype. This rearrangement joins TRBV19 to TRBJ1-1; D unclear. CDR1 is LNHDA and CDR2 is SQIVND in the germline V gene (reference sequence). The CDR3 is 13 residues long. Trimming removed 2 bases at V and 0 bases at J, with 4 bases between. The CDR3 loop reads CASSINVNTEAFF. The CDR3 DNA follows: TGTGCCAGTAGTATAAATGTGAACACTGAAGCTTTCTTT.

There are many counts of this clonotype. V usage is TRBV28 and J usage is TRBJ2-7; TRBD1 aligns across 9 bases. Germline-derived CDR1 and CDR2 are MDHEN and SYDVKM. There are 17 residues in the CDR3. Trimming removed 5 bases from V and 7 bases from J; junction bases left unmatched: 18. DNA of the CDR3: TGTGCCAGCAGTGCCCTCCCGGGACAGGGCCAACTCGGAGAGCAGTACTTC. This sequence encodes CASSALPGQGQLGEQYF.

Only a few counts were recorded for this clonotype. The rearrangement links TRBV13 to TRBJ2-5; 7 bases are a match to TRBD2. Trimming took 8 bases from V and 7 from J; bases not matched to a gene: 10. The CDR3 extends over 13 amino acids. Germline assignment: CDR1 PRHDT and CDR2 FYEKMQ (reference sequence). For the CDR3, the DNA is TGTGCCAGCTTGTTGTCCCGCGGGGGGACCCAGTACTTC. Residues: CASLLSRGGTQYF.

This chain links TRBV9 with TRBJ1-1; a weak D match, TRBD1 (5 bases). Trimming cost V 1 base and J 2 bases, with 12 bases left between them. This CDR3 is built from 15 residues. Per the germline V gene, CDR1 is SGDLS and CDR2 is YYNGEE. This chain's CDR3 is CASSVLGEVNTEAFF. DNA for the CDR3: TGTGCCAGCAGCGTATTGGGGGAGGTAAACACTGAAGCTTTCTTT.

This sequence joins TRBV12-3 or TRBV12-4 and TRBJ1-5; TRBD1 might be the D (5 bases). V gave up 5 bases and J gave up 7 bases, with 12 bases separating them. There are 13 residues in the CDR3. In DNA form, the CDR3 reads TGTGCCAGCAGTCCGGGGCCGAGGCAGCCCCAGCATTTT. Translated, it gives CASSPGPRQPQHF.

This rearrangement joins TRBV19 to TRBJ2-6; D not resolved. Trimming left V 6 bases short and J 0 bases short, with 12 bases between. The CDR3 is 16 residues long. Germline-derived CDR1 and CDR2 are LNHDA and SQIVND (reference sequence). The CDR3, as DNA: TGTGCCAGTAGATCCCTAGGGTCCTCTGGGGCCAACGTCCTGACTTTC. Translating gives CASRSLGSSGANVLTF.

A few counts support this clonotype. V is TRBV9 and J is TRBJ2-5; TRBD1 agrees at 7 bases. The J segment lost 3 bases and the V segment lost 3 bases, leaving 5 bases of the junction unmatched. Per the germline V gene, CDR1 is SGDLS and CDR2 is YYNGEE. This CDR3 is 14 amino acids long. Here the CDR3 DNA reads TGTGCCAGCAGCGGGGGGACAGCAGAAGAGACCCAGTACTTC. It translates to CASSGGTAEETQYF.

This chain uses TRBV5-1 with TRBJ1-1; D possibly corresponds to TRBD1 (5 bases). The germline gives CDR1 SGHRS, CDR2 YFSETQ. This CDR3 is 16 amino acids long. V was shortened by 4 bases and J by 1 base, with 17 bases between the two germline ends. The CDR3 here is CASSPSAGGRNTEAFF. CDR3 in DNA: TGCGCCAGCAGCCCGTCGGCCGGGGGGAGGAACACTGAAGCTTTCTTT.

Ten or more counts support this clonotype. The genes are TRBV6-1 and TRBJ2-5, with a tentative D call TRBD2 (5 bases). V was cut by 2 bases and J by 5 bases, with 18 bases left in between. This CDR3 is built from 16 residues. Germline V CDR1 and CDR2: MNHNS, SASEGT. The CDR3 reads CASSEIWLSGKETQYF. CDR3 in DNA: TGTGCCAGCAGTGAAATTTGGCTATCGGGGAAGGAGACCCAGTACTTC.

This clonotype was seen repeatedly, ten times or more. V usage is TRBV20-1 and J usage is TRBJ1-2, with D perhaps TRBD1 (5 bases). Germline V gene sequence: CDR1 DFQATT, CDR2 SNEGSKA (reference sequence). The V end was cut by 0 bases, the J end by 8 bases, with 10 bases between. The length of the CDR3 is 12 residues. This chain's CDR3 is CSAREAGKGYTF. CDR3 DNA: TGCAGTGCTAGAGAGGCAGGGAAAGGCTACACCTTC.

This clonotype was counted at least ten times. This chain uses TRBV28 with TRBJ1-4; unclear D gene. Germline lookup yields CDR1 MDHEN and CDR2 SYDVKM. This CDR3 contains 14 residues. Trimming stripped 2 bases from V and 10 bases from J, with 14 bases between. The CDR3 nucleotides are TGTGCCAGCAGTTTAACTATACAACGGGGAAAACTGTTTTTT. It translates to CASSLTIQRGKLFF.